This TCR beta chain was sequenced in a study of breast tumors, draining lymph nodes, adjacent tissues. The study, taken as a whole, reports: That most tumor T cells come from lymph nodes remained unproven. The data were judged consistent with most tumor T cells coming from lymph node and expanding in tumor. Tumors had less TCR diversity than lymph nodes, more than nontumor tissue. Tumor and nontumor repertoires were significantly more similar in luminal-like than in basal-like breast cancer.

Breast cancer patients provided tissue from their axillary draining lymph nodes. This clonotype came up many times. What it binds is not known. In TCRdb, the multiplex PCR reads were re-called with MiXCR into one record per CDR3 protein. The sample yields around 110,000 distinct CDR3 sequences, about 29% seen once. The germline V gene encodes CDR1 SGHNT and CDR2 YENEEA. This CDR3 has 15 amino acids. The trim removed 5 bases at V and 4 bases at J, leaving 3 bases unmatched. This receptor was taken from a female donor with breast cancer. Some clones in this sample may be carry-over from other donors' samples. Sequences were obtained from axillary lymph node tissue. This chain links TRBV11-3 with TRBJ2-3; TRBD2 matches at 13 bases. The CDR3 sequence is CASSLTSGRADTQYF. CDR3 DNA sequence: TGTGCCAGCAGCCTCACTAGCGGGAGGGCAGATACGCAGTATTTT.